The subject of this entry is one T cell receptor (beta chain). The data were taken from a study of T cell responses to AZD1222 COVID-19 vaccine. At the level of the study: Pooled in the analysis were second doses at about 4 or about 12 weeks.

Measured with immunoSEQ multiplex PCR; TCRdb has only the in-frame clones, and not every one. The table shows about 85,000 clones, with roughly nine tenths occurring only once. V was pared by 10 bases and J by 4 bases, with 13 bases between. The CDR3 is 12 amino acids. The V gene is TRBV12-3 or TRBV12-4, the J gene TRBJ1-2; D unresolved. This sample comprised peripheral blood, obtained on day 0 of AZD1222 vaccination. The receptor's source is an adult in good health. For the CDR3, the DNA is TGTGCCACGCTTGCGCGAAGCTATGGCTACACCTTC. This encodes CATLARSYGYTF.